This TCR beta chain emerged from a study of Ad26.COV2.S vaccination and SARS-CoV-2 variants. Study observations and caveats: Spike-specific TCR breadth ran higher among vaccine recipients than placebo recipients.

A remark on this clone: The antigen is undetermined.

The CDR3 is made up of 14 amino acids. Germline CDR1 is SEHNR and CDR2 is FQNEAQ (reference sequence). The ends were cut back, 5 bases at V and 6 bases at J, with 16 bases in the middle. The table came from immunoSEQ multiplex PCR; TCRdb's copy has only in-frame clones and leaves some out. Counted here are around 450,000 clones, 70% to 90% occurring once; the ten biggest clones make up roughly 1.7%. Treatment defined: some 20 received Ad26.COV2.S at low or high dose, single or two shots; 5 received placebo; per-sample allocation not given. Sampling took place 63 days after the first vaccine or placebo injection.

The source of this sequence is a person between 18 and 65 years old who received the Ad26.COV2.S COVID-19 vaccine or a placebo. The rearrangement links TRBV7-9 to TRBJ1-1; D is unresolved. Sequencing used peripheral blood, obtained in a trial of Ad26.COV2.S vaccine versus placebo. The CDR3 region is CASSDYREPPEAFF. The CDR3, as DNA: TGTGCCAGCAGCGATTACCGGGAGCCCCCTGAAGCTTTCTTT. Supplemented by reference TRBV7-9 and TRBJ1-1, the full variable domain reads DTGVSQNPRHKITKRGQNVTFRCDPISEHNRLYWYRQTLGQGPEFLTYFQNEAQLEKSRLLSDRFSAERPKGSFSTLEIQRTEQGDSAMYLCASSDYREPPEAFFGQGTRLTVV.